This T cell receptor beta chain was found in a study of blood T cell repertoires in COVID-19. Adults between about 18 and 89 years of age took part from under 30 US areas. Which cohort a participant joined came from the clinical history participants gave. Recovered status applied to Cohort 3 donors who had two consecutive negative PCRs. It also applied to those with clearance or with symptom resolution. In the original workflow: Estimation of nucleated cell counts relied on the amplification of reference gene primers. This table comes from immunoSEQ multiplex PCR, and its TCRdb copy is limited to in-frame clones, with some not included. That table gives V, J and clone size, and the DNA gave D and trimming. Altogether 190,000 or so clones are present, 82% being singletons, with the ten largest covering 10% to 15%. The length of the CDR3 is 13 residues. V lost 8 bases and J 3 bases, leaving 11 bases between the germline ends.

The chain recombines TRBV12-3 or TRBV12-4 with TRBJ1-5, with unresolved D. The clonotype originates from a man aged 40-50 years who had recovered from COVID-19. The material sequenced was PBMCs or T cells enriched from blood (not recorded which). The CDR3 spells CASAPLINQPQHF. CDR3 sequence (DNA): TGTGCCAGCGCCCCGCTAATCAATCAGCCCCAGCATTTT.